This is a list of T cell receptor beta chains from one sample in a study of blood T cell repertoires in COVID-19. Some clones are missing from TCRdb's copy, which holds only in-frame ones; the method was immunoSEQ multiplex PCR. Altogether 90,000 to 120,000 clones are present, about 89% being singletons, with the ten largest covering around 1.2%. Sequencing was performed on peripheral blood. The receptor source for this set is a woman aged 30 to 39 with acute or convalescent COVID-19. Both conserved end residues are part of each CDR3. A D gene is named only where the DNA matches it firmly. Size values are once, few and many counts, or a class for expanded clones, and some rows have none.

clone_size	v_call	j_call	d_call	cdr3_aa	cdr3_nt
NA	TRBV21-1	TRBJ2-7	NA	CASSKIPKKNYEQYF	TGTGCCAGCAGCAAAATCCCTAAAAAAAACTACGAGCAGTACTTC
NA	TRBV30	TRBJ1-4	TRBD1	CAWSAGTGGFGNEKLFF	TGTGCCTGGAGCGCCGGGACAGGGGGCTTCGGTAATGAAAAACTGTTTTTT
NA	TRBV19	TRBJ2-7	TRBD2	CASTLAGSYEQYF	TGTGCCAGTACGCTAGCGGGGTCCTACGAGCAGTACTTC
NA	TRBV15	TRBJ1-1	NA	CATSIQRHTEAFF	TGTGCCACCAGCATTCAGCGGCACACTGAAGCTTTCTTT
NA	TRBV2	TRBJ1-1	NA	CASSELGMATEAFF	TGTGCCAGCAGTGAATTGGGCATGGCCACTGAAGCTTTCTTT
few	TRBV23-1	TRBJ2-7	TRBD1	CASSQFFRDRGSYEQYF	TGCGCCAGCAGTCAATTTTTCCGGGACAGGGGCTCCTACGAGCAGTACTTC
once	TRBV2	TRBJ2-3	TRBD1	CASSGQGSTDTQYF	TGTGCCAGCAGTGGACAGGGGAGCACAGATACGCAGTATTTT
NA	TRBV24-1	TRBJ1-3	TRBD1	CATSDLEGAVPGNTIYF	TGTGCCACCAGTGATTTGGAGGGGGCCGTTCCTGGAAACACCATATATTTT
NA	TRBV18	TRBJ1-5	NA	CASSPQGIGQPQHF	TGTGCCAGCTCACCCCAGGGGATTGGGCAGCCCCAGCATTTT
NA	TRBV28	TRBJ1-6	TRBD1	CASRVQGWNSPLHF	TGTGCCAGCAGGGTACAGGGGTGGAATTCACCCCTCCACTTT
once	TRBV13	TRBJ1-1	NA	CASSPGFGQNTEAFF	TGTGCCAGCAGCCCTGGCTTTGGTCAGAACACTGAAGCTTTCTTT
NA	TRBV10-3	TRBJ1-2	NA	CAIRATLDRTNYGYTF	TGTGCCATCAGAGCTACGCTTGACAGGACTAACTATGGCTACACCTTC
NA	TRBV14	TRBJ1-2	NA	CASSLHNARGHYGYTF	TGTGCCAGCAGCCTACACAACGCCAGGGGCCACTATGGCTACACCTTC
NA	TRBV29-1	TRBJ1-1	NA	CSVEGRNTEAFF	TGCAGCGTTGAAGGGAGAAACACTGAAGCTTTCTTT